These T cell receptor beta chains were read from a single sample in a study of cytomegalovirus exposure and HLA in healthy donors. Profiled with immunoSEQ multiplex PCR; TCRdb holds only in-frame clones, not every one. The top ten hold 2.5% to 3% of the sample, which has approximately 53,000 clones, roughly 81% seen once. Sequenced sample: PBMCs. The receptors were gathered from a woman in her forties in good health and CMV-seropositive. CDR3s include the opening cysteine and the closing phenylalanine or tryptophan. A D gene is named only where the DNA matches it firmly. Where a row states a size, it is once, few, many or the class of an expanded clone; other rows omit it.

D: NA; V: TRBV5-1; J: TRBJ2-5; size: NA; CDR3: CASSFVGAGGETQYF; DNA: TGCGCCAGCAGCTTTGTGGGGGCCGGAGGTGAGACCCAGTACTTC
D: NA; V: TRBV4-1; J: TRBJ1-5; size: NA; CDR3: CASSPEVAANQPQHF; DNA: TGCGCCAGCAGCCCCGAGGTGGCAGCTAATCAGCCCCAGCATTTT
D: NA; V: TRBV11-2; J: TRBJ2-2; size: NA; CDR3: CASSSTTGTNTGELFF; DNA: TGTGCCAGCAGCTCCACGACTGGAACGAACACCGGGGAGCTGTTTTTT
D: TRBD1; V: TRBV6-6; J: TRBJ1-4; size: NA; CDR3: CASSYGTGGAEKLFF; DNA: TGTGCCAGCAGTTACGGGACAGGGGGCGCGGAGAAACTGTTTTTT
D: TRBD1; V: TRBV10-3; J: TRBJ2-3; size: NA; CDR3: CALVIRDRGSTDTQYF; DNA: TGTGCCCTTGTGATCCGGGACAGGGGGTCCACAGATACGCAGTATTTT
D: TRBD1; V: TRBV7-2; J: TRBJ2-7; size: NA; CDR3: CASSWGWGTDYEQYF; DNA: TGTGCCAGCAGCTGGGGCTGGGGGACAGACTACGAGCAGTACTTC
D: TRBD1; V: TRBV28; J: TRBJ1-1; size: NA; CDR3: CASSPPGTDEAFF; DNA: TGTGCCAGCAGCCCACCCGGGACAGATGAAGCTTTCTTT
D: TRBD1; V: TRBV28; J: TRBJ1-5; size: NA; CDR3: CASSPPGGKSNQPQHF; DNA: TGTGCCAGCAGCCCCCCAGGGGGTAAGAGCAATCAGCCCCAGCATTTT
D: NA; V: TRBV5-4; J: TRBJ1-3; size: NA; CDR3: CASSLIAPLSGNTIYF; DNA: TGTGCCAGCAGCTTGATAGCGCCACTCTCAGGAAACACCATATATTTT
D: TRBD2; V: TRBV6-6; J: TRBJ2-7; size: NA; CDR3: CASGGGRREQYF; DNA: TGTGCCAGCGGCGGGGGGCGGAGGGAGCAGTACTTC
D: NA; V: TRBV6-1; J: TRBJ1-2; size: NA; CDR3: CATTTGLEGYTF; DNA: TGTGCCACTACTACAGGGTTAGAGGGCTACACCTTC
D: TRBD1; V: TRBV2; J: TRBJ1-1; size: NA; CDR3: CASRQGTPSSTEAFF; DNA: TGTGCCAGCAGACAGGGGACCCCCTCGAGCACTGAAGCTTTCTTT
D: NA; V: TRBV6-5; J: TRBJ2-1; size: NA; CDR3: CASSPGKTGNEQFF; DNA: TGTGCCAGCAGCCCGGGCAAAACGGGGAATGAGCAGTTCTTC
D: NA; V: TRBV7-9; J: TRBJ2-1; size: NA; CDR3: CASSSNWADSYNEQFF; DNA: TGTGCCAGCAGTTCTAATTGGGCCGACTCCTACAATGAGCAGTTCTTC
D: NA; V: TRBV6-1; J: TRBJ2-7; size: NA; CDR3: CASVGAGGSYEQYF; DNA: TGTGCCAGCGTGGGCGCAGGGGGGTCCTACGAGCAGTACTTC
D: TRBD1; V: TRBV6-6; J: TRBJ2-3; size: NA; CDR3: CASRAGQGAVDTQYF; DNA: TGTGCCAGCAGGGCGGGACAGGGGGCTGTGGATACGCAGTATTTT
D: TRBD2; V: TRBV10-3; J: TRBJ2-7; size: few; CDR3: CAISLTGRGEYEQYF; DNA: TGTGCCATCAGTTTGACCGGACGGGGGGAGTACGAGCAGTACTTC
D: NA; V: TRBV5-1; J: TRBJ2-7; size: NA; CDR3: CASSLGAGQYEQYF; DNA: TGCGCCAGCAGCTTGGGTGCGGGCCAGTACGAGCAGTACTTC
D: TRBD1; V: TRBV30; J: TRBJ1-2; size: NA; CDR3: CAWSAWTGGYGYTF; DNA: TGTGCCTGGAGTGCCTGGACAGGCGGCTATGGCTACACCTTC
D: TRBD1; V: TRBV29-1; J: TRBJ1-1; size: medium-sized; CDR3: CSVEGGQGLGTEAFF; DNA: TGCAGCGTTGAAGGGGGACAGGGGCTGGGCACTGAAGCTTTCTTT
D: TRBD1; V: TRBV7-2; J: TRBJ2-1; size: NA; CDR3: CASRDRAYNEQFF; DNA: TGTGCCAGCCGGGACAGGGCTTACAATGAGCAGTTCTTC
D: TRBD2; V: TRBV4-2; J: TRBJ2-7; size: NA; CDR3: CASSSPAGASYEQYF; DNA: TGTGCCAGCAGTTCCCCAGCGGGGGCCTCCTACGAGCAGTACTTC
D: NA; V: TRBV30; J: TRBJ1-3; size: NA; CDR3: CAWSARAGNTIYF; DNA: TGTGCCTGGAGTGCCAGGGCTGGAAACACCATATATTTT
D: TRBD2; V: TRBV19; J: TRBJ2-4; size: NA; CDR3: CASSIDFRTSGVAKNIQYF; DNA: TGTGCCAGTAGTATAGATTTTAGAACTAGCGGGGTAGCCAAAAACATTCAGTACTTC
D: NA; V: TRBV11-3; J: TRBJ2-2; size: NA; CDR3: CASSLNERGRTGELFF; DNA: TGTGCCAGCAGCTTAAATGAAAGGGGAAGAACCGGGGAGCTGTTTTTT
D: NA; V: TRBV6-5; J: TRBJ2-3; size: NA; CDR3: CASRYIEVDTQYF; DNA: TGTGCCAGCAGGTACATAGAGGTAGATACGCAGTATTTT
D: NA; V: TRBV28; J: TRBJ1-1; size: NA; CDR3: CASSFAYRKNEAFF; DNA: TGTGCCAGCAGTTTCGCCTACAGGAAGAATGAAGCTTTCTTT
D: NA; V: TRBV7-8; J: TRBJ1-5; size: NA; CDR3: CASSLTNSNQPQHF; DNA: TGTGCCAGCAGCTTAACAAATAGCAATCAGCCCCAGCATTTT
D: TRBD2; V: TRBV9; J: TRBJ2-3; size: NA; CDR3: CASSVLSGGIDTQYF; DNA: TGTGCCAGCAGCGTTCTTAGCGGGGGGATAGATACGCAGTATTTT
D: NA; V: TRBV2; J: TRBJ1-6; size: NA; CDR3: CASTGGLPWTPLHF; DNA: TGTGCCAGCACCGGGGGTCTGCCGTGGACACCCCTCCACTTT
D: NA; V: TRBV27; J: TRBJ1-5; size: NA; CDR3: CASSLSRNQPQHF; DNA: TGTGCCAGCAGTTTATCGCGAAATCAGCCCCAGCATTTT
D: NA; V: TRBV7-9; J: TRBJ1-1; size: NA; CDR3: CASSIGGLTEAFF; DNA: TGTGCCAGCAGCATTGGGGGACTCACTGAAGCTTTCTTT
D: NA; V: TRBV30; J: TRBJ2-5; size: NA; CDR3: CAWSVRGETQYF; DNA: TGTGCCTGGAGTGTACGAGGAGAGACCCAGTACTTC
D: TRBD1; V: TRBV27; J: TRBJ2-4; size: NA; CDR3: CASSSRTTGTGGGGKNIQYF; DNA: TGTGCCAGCAGTTCAAGAACCACCGGGACAGGGGGTGGTGGCAAAAACATTCAGTACTTC
D: NA; V: TRBV9; J: TRBJ2-2; size: NA; CDR3: CASSVVFGELFF; DNA: TGTGCCAGCAGCGTCGTTTTCGGGGAGCTGTTTTTT
D: NA; V: TRBV9; J: TRBJ2-5; size: NA; CDR3: CASSVGQIETQYF; DNA: TGTGCCAGCAGCGTAGGGCAGATAGAGACCCAGTACTTC
D: NA; V: TRBV7-2; J: TRBJ2-5; size: NA; CDR3: CASHREVGETQYF; DNA: TGTGCCAGCCACAGGGAAGTAGGGGAGACCCAGTACTTC
D: TRBD1; V: TRBV29-1; J: TRBJ1-1; size: NA; CDR3: CSVEDARDREFGTEAFF; DNA: TGCAGCGTTGAAGACGCCCGGGACAGGGAGTTTGGCACTGAAGCTTTCTTT
D: TRBD2; V: TRBV6-4; J: TRBJ2-3; size: NA; CDR3: CASSDSTSGGTDTQYF; DNA: TGTGCCAGCAGTGACTCGACTAGCGGGGGCACAGATACGCAGTATTTT
D: NA; V: TRBV7-9; J: TRBJ1-4; size: few; CDR3: CASSDWRNGGEKLFF; DNA: TGTGCCAGCAGCGATTGGCGGAACGGGGGTGAAAAACTGTTTTTT
D: TRBD1; V: TRBV19; J: TRBJ1-5; size: NA; CDR3: CASTGTATSGPQHF; DNA: TGTGCCAGTACCGGGACAGCCACCTCTGGGCCCCAGCATTTT
D: NA; V: TRBV2; J: TRBJ1-5; size: NA; CDR3: CASRDNSNQPQHF; DNA: TGTGCCAGCCGAGATAACAGCAATCAGCCCCAGCATTTT
D: NA; V: TRBV19; J: TRBJ1-5; size: NA; CDR3: CASSDDRRLSSQHF; DNA: TGTGCCAGTAGTGACGACAGACGTCTATCATCCCAGCATTTT
D: TRBD1; V: TRBV7-9; J: TRBJ1-4; size: few; CDR3: CASSRQGRSNEKLFF; DNA: TGTGCCAGCAGCAGACAGGGGAGGTCTAATGAAAAACTGTTTTTT
D: NA; V: TRBV7-3; J: TRBJ1-2; size: NA; CDR3: CASSRSGTEGYTF; DNA: TGTGCCAGCAGCCGTTCCGGGACTGAGGGCTACACCTTC
D: TRBD2; V: TRBV5-4; J: TRBJ2-1; size: NA; CDR3: CASTTAGVNSYNEQFF; DNA: TGTGCCAGCACGACAGCGGGGGTCAACTCCTACAATGAGCAGTTCTTC
D: NA; V: TRBV7-7; J: TRBJ2-1; size: NA; CDR3: CASSPLGGPSYNEQFF; DNA: TGTGCCAGCAGCCCCCTGGGGGGACCCTCCTACAATGAGCAGTTCTTC
D: NA; V: TRBV29-1; J: TRBJ1-2; size: few; CDR3: CSAADSTYGYTF; DNA: TGCAGCGCCGCGGACAGTACTTATGGCTACACCTTC
D: NA; V: TRBV7-2; J: TRBJ1-5; size: NA; CDR3: CASSPLGTPLVVEPQHF; DNA: TGTGCCAGCAGTCCTCTCGGGACACCGTTAGTTGTTGAGCCCCAGCATTTT
D: NA; V: TRBV9; J: TRBJ1-1; size: NA; CDR3: CASSLTGGTMNTEAFF; DNA: TGTGCCAGCAGCCTAACAGGCGGAACGATGAACACTGAAGCTTTCTTT